The 9 T cell receptor beta chains in this list originate from one sample, sequenced in a study of shared clonotypes between healthy human individuals. Generated by immunoSEQ multiplex PCR, the TCRdb table keeps only in-frame clones and is missing some. Here the sample spans about 1,900,000 clones, about 95% being singletons. It was CD45RO-negative cells, positively selected for CCR7, that made up naive CD8 cells, with terminally differentiated effector memory CD45RA+ cells excluded. What was sequenced was naive CD8+ T cells sorted from blood. Every receptor here comes from a man younger than 35 in good health.

The chain carries TRBV10-2 and TRBJ2-2; TRBD2 might be the D (6 bases). V was pared by 2 bases and J by 5 bases, with 12 bases between. The germline V gene has CDR1 WSHSY and CDR2 SAAADI. This CDR3 comprises 15 residues. The CDR3 spells CASSERLARTGELFF. The CDR3 DNA reads TGCGCCAGCAGTGAGCGGCTAGCGAGGACCGGGGAGCTGTTTTTT.

The chain's CDR3 is CAISEWETPTRNTGELFF. CDR3 DNA: TGTGCCATCAGTGAGTGGGAGACTCCCACACGTAACACCGGGGAGCTGTTTTTT. The chain joins TRBV10-3 to TRBJ2-2, with a possible D match to TRBD2 (5 bases). Trimming took 1 base from V and 2 from J, leaving 17 bases between them. The CDR3 runs 18 residues. Germline CDR1 is ENHRY and CDR2 is SYGVKD.

In regard to this clone: Other DNA sequences in this specimen translate into the identical CDR3. This chain links TRBV7-9 with TRBJ2-5; 10 positions match TRBD2. Trimming cost V 2 bases and J 2 bases; bases outside gene matches: 5. The CDR3 is made up of 16 amino acids. The germline CDR1 and CDR2 sequences are SEHNR and FQNEAQ (reference sequence). CDR3: CASSLPIAGGQETQYF. CDR3 coding DNA: TGTGCCAGCAGCTTACCAATAGCGGGAGGACAAGAGACCCAGTACTTC.

V is TRBV5-4 and J is TRBJ2-7, with 13 nucleotides matching TRBD2. In germline, CDR1 is SGHNT, CDR2 YYREEE (reference sequence). V shed 4 bases and J 3 bases; nucleotides not matched to a gene: 7. This CDR3 is 16 amino acids long. This CDR3 reads CASSLLAGGLFYEQYF. For the CDR3, the DNA is TGTGCCAGCAGCCTACTAGCGGGGGGGCTTTTCTACGAGCAGTACTTC.

The V call is TRBV27, the J call TRBJ2-7; D possibly corresponds to TRBD1 (6 bases). Germline values: CDR1 MNHEY, CDR2 SMNVEV (reference sequence). The CDR3 extends over 15 amino acids. Trimming pared 3 bases from V and 4 bases from J, leaving 16 bases between. The CDR3 DNA reads TGTGCCAGCAGTTTGGCGTCAGGGGCTTCGTACGAGCAGTACTTC. Residues: CASSLASGASYEQYF.

V and J are TRBV6-6 and TRBJ2-7; 7 nucleotides line up with TRBD1. V gave up 8 bases and J gave up 3 bases; unmatched junction bases: 10. Germline values: CDR1 MNHNY, CDR2 SVGAGI (reference sequence). The CDR3 loop spans 14 amino acids. For the CDR3, the DNA is TGTGCCAGCGCCACCGGGACAGACTACTACGAGCAGTACTTC. Protein sequence: CASATGTDYYEQYF.

The chain couples TRBV28 to TRBJ2-4; 9 bases map to TRBD2. The CDR3 extends over 18 amino acids. Per the germline V gene, CDR1 is MDHEN and CDR2 is SYDVKM. The trim removed 8 bases at V and 5 bases at J, leaving 19 bases unmatched. The CDR3 DNA is TGTGCCAGCTCAATTGTAGGTCTCGCGGGGGGGCGGGAAAACATTCAGTACTTC. Encoded protein: CASSIVGLAGGRENIQYF. Looking up the rest from reference TRBV28 and TRBJ2-4 gives the full variable domain: DVKVTQSSRYLVKRTGEKVFLECVQDMDHENMFWYRQDPGLGLRLIYFSYDVKMKEKGDIPEGYSVSREKKERFSLILESASTNQTSMYLCASSIVGLAGGRENIQYFGAGTRLSVL.

The chain uses TRBV12-5 and TRBJ2-2; D unresolved. Trimming pared 0 bases from V and 4 bases from J, leaving 12 bases between. The V gene's germline CDR1 is LGHNT and CDR2 FRNRAP. The length of the CDR3 is 16 residues. The CDR3 DNA follows: TGTGCTAGTGGTTTGGTACCAAGTCTTCCCACCGGGGAGCTGTTTTTT. It encodes CASGLVPSLPTGELFF.

The chain joins TRBV6-1 to TRBJ1-2; 10 bases align to TRBD1. Trimming cost V 1 base and J 6 bases; bases outside gene matches: 5. The CDR3 extends over 15 amino acids. CDR1 is MNHNS and CDR2 is SASEGT in the germline V gene. In DNA form, the CDR3 reads TGTGCCAGCAGTGAAGAACCGGGACAGGGGCATGGCTACACCTTC. Its protein product is CASSEEPGQGHGYTF.